This T cell receptor beta chain was observed in a study of shared clonotypes between healthy human individuals. Clones were sequenced by immunoSEQ multiplex PCR, and TCRdb holds only the in-frame ones, with some missing. The sample yields about 1.5 million clones, nearly 99% seen once. The CDR3 is 14 amino acids. The V end was cut by 3 bases, the J end by 1 base, with 9 bases between. In germline, CDR1 is MDHEN, CDR2 SYDVKM. Sequencing used naive CD4+ T cells sorted from blood. Subset noted: CD45RA+ positively selected. The sequence came from a man in his thirties or forties in good health. The chain has TRBV28 and TRBJ1-1; D unresolved. CDR3: CASSFKERNTEAFF. The CDR3 nucleotides read TGTGCCAGCAGTTTTAAGGAAAGGAACACTGAAGCTTTCTTT.